This TCR beta chain came from a study of blood T cell repertoires in COVID-19. Study overall: Sites in the United States, Italy and Spain provided acute and convalescent COVID-19 samples. Nucleic acid was either cDNA or gDNA, and it came from T cells, B-cell-depleted T cells, or PBMCs.

In the study's own analysis: Using reference gene primer amplification, nucleated cell counts were estimated. The protocol was immunoSEQ multiplex PCR, while the TCRdb copy is restricted to in-frame clones and leaves out a portion. For V, J and clone size, that table is used; D and trimming come from the DNA. This table holds 140,000 or so clones, under 80% found once. Germline CDR1 reads MNHEY; CDR2 reads SVGAGI. V trimming: 0 bases; J trimming: 3 bases; junction bases outside the gene matches: 8. The CDR3 contains 16 residues. The chain couples TRBV6-5 to TRBJ2-7; 7 positions match TRBD1. The TCR comes from a man aged 55 to 70 with acute or convalescent COVID-19. The source material was peripheral blood. Written as DNA, the CDR3 is TGTGCCAGCAGTTACTCCGGGGCAGGGGGTTTCTACGAGCAGTACTTC. Its translation: CASSYSGAGGFYEQYF.